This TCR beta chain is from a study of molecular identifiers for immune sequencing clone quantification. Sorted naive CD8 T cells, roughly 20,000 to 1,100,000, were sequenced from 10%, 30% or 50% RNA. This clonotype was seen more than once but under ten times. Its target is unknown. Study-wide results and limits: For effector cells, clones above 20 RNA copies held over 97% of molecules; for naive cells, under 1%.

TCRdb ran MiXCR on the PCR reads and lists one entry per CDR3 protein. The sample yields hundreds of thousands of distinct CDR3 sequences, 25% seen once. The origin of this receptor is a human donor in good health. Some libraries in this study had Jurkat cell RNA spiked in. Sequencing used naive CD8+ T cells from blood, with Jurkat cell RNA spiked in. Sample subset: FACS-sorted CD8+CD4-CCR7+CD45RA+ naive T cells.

CDR3 loop: CASSSKGQGSYEQYF. CDR3 DNA sequence: TGTGCCAGCAGCAGCAAGGGACAGGGTTCCTACGAGCAGTACTTC. V gene TRBV13 combines with J gene TRBJ2-7; 9 bases fit TRBD1. V shed 5 bases, J shed 1 base, and the junction held 6 bases outside the gene matches. The germline V gene has CDR1 PRHDT and CDR2 FYEKMQ (reference sequence). The CDR3 runs to 15 residues.